Reported below is one TCR beta chain. This specimen comes from a study of cytomegalovirus exposure and HLA in healthy donors. The V and J ends lost 5 bases and 4 bases, in that order; junction bases with no gene match: 19. This CDR3 contains 20 residues. Looked up from germline, CDR1 is LNHNV and CDR2 is YYDKDF (reference sequence). The PCR made use of 60 Vbeta and 13 Jbeta primers. Clones were read by immunoSEQ multiplex PCR, and TCRdb kept only the in-frame ones, dropping some. The sample shows approximately 170,000 clones, approximately 80% of them seen only once. This sequence originates from a woman aged 40 to 49 in good health and CMV-seropositive. Sequencing input: PBMCs. This chain connects TRBV15 to TRBJ2-5, with 13 positions matching TRBD2. The CDR3: CATSGVSQTGLAGTGETQYF. The CDR3 DNA follows: TGTGCCACCAGCGGAGTTTCTCAAACGGGACTAGCGGGAACAGGAGAGACCCAGTACTTC.